These 4 T cell receptor beta chains were sequenced from one sample in a study of OX40 agonist ivuxolimab in advanced cancers. Sequenced by immunoSEQ multiplex PCR; TCRdb stores in-frame clones only, minus some. The table includes roughly 49,000 clones, approximately 87% detected once. The specimen comprised CD4+ or CD8+ T cells sorted from blood, sampled in a trial of the OX40 agonist ivuxolimab. The receptors were sampled from an adult with an advanced solid tumor such as melanoma, head and neck, liver or kidney cancer.

The CDR3 region has the DNA TGTGCCAGTACCCTGGGGGGGCTTGATGGCTACACCTTC. Protein product: CASTLGGLDGYTF. This chain connects TRBV19 to TRBJ1-2, with TRBD1 as a possible D gene (6 bases). This CDR3 spans 13 amino acids. Germline-derived CDR1 and CDR2 are LNHDA and SQIVND (reference sequence). The V end lost 7 bases, the J end lost 6 bases, and 15 bases lay between the germline ends.

This chain joins TRBV29-1 and TRBJ2-7; 10 bases line up with TRBD1. CDR1 is SQVTM and CDR2 is ANQGSEA in the germline V gene. J gave up 5 bases and V 6 bases, and 4 bases lay outside the gene matches. There are 12 residues in the CDR3. CDR3 in DNA: TGCAGCGTAGGGACAGGGGTAGACGAGCAGTACTTC. Its protein is CSVGTGVDEQYF.

The rearrangement joins TRBV6-5 to TRBJ2-5, with D possibly being TRBD2 (6 bases). Trimming stripped 0 bases from V and 3 bases from J, with 8 bases between. From germline, CDR1 is MNHEY and CDR2 SVGAGI. The length of the CDR3 is 14 residues. CDR3 in DNA: TGTGCCAGCAGTTACTCGGCGGGGAAAGAGACCCAGTACTTC. It codes for CASSYSAGKETQYF.

The chain links TRBV29-1 to TRBJ2-5; TRBD1 might be the D (6 bases). CDR1 is SQVTM and CDR2 is ANQGSEA in the germline V gene. The CDR3 contains 16 residues. V lost 3 bases and J lost 1, with 18 bases in between. The CDR3 nucleotides read TGCAGCGTTGATTTCAGGGGCCATATAGGCCAAGAGACCCAGTACTTC. This sequence encodes CSVDFRGHIGQETQYF.